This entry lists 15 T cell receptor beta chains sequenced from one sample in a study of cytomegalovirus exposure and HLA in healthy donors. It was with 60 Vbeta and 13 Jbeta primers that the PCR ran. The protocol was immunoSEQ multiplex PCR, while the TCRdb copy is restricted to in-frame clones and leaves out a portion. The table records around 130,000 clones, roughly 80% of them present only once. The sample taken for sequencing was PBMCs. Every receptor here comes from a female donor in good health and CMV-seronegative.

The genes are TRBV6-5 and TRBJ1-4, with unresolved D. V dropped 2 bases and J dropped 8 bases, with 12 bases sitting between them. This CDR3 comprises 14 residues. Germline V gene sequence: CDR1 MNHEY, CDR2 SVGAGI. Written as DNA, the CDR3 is TGTGCCAGCAGTTACGGAGGGTACGGCGAAAAACTGTTTTTT. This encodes CASSYGGYGEKLFF.

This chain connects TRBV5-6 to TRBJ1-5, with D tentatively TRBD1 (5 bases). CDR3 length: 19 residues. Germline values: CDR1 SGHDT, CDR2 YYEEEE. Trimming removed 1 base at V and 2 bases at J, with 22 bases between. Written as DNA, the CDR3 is TGTGCCAGCAGCTTGTGGAATGATATTTGGGGCTCGGGCAATCAGCCCCAGCATTTT. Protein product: CASSLWNDIWGSGNQPQHF.

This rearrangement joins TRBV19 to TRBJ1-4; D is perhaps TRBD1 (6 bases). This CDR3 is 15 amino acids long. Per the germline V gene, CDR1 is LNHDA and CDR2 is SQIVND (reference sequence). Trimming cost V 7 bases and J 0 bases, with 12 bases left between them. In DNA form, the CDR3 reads TGTGCCAGTAACCGGGACATTTCAACTAATGAAAAACTGTTTTTT. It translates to CASNRDISTNEKLFF. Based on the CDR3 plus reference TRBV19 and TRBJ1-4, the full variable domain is DGGITQSPKYLFRKEGQNVTLSCEQNLNHDAMYWYRQDPGQGLRLIYYSQIVNDFQKGDIAEGYSVSREKKESFPLTVTSAQKNPTAFYLCASNRDISTNEKLFFGSGTQLSVL.

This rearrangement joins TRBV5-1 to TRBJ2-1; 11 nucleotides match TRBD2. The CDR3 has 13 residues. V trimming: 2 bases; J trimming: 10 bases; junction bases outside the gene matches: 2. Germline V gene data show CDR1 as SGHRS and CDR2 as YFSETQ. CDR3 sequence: CASSLLAGEEQFF. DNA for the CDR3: TGCGCCAGCAGCTTACTAGCGGGAGAAGAGCAGTTCTTC.

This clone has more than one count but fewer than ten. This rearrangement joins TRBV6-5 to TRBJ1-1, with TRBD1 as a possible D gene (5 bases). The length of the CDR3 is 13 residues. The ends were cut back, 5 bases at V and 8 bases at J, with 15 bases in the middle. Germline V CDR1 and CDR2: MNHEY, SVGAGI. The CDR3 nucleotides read TGTGCCAGCAGTGGTCAGGGACTCGGGGAAGCTTTCTTT. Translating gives CASSGQGLGEAFF.

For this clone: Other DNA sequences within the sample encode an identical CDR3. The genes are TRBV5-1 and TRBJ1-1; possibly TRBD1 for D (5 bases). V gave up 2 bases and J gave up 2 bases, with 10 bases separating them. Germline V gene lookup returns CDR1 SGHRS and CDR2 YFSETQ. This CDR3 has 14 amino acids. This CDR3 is CASSLGDRNTEAFF. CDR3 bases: TGCGCCAGCAGCTTAGGCGACAGAAACACTGAAGCTTTCTTT.

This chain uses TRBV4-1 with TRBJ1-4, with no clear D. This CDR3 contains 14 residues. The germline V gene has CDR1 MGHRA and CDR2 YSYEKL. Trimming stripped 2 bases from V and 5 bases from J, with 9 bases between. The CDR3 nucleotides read TGCGCCAGCAGCCAATGGACTGAGAATGAAAAACTGTTTTTT. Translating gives CASSQWTENEKLFF.

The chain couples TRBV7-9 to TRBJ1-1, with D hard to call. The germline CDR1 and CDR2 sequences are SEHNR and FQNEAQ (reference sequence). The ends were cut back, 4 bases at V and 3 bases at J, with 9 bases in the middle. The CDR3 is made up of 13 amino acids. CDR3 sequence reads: CASSSGLDTEAFF. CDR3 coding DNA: TGTGCCAGCAGCTCCGGACTAGACACTGAAGCTTTCTTT.

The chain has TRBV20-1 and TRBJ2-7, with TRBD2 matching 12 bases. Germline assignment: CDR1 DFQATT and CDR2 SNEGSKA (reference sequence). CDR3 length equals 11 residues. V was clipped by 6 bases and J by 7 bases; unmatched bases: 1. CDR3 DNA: TGCAGTGCCGGACTAGCGGGGGAGCAGTACTTC. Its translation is CSAGLAGEQYF.

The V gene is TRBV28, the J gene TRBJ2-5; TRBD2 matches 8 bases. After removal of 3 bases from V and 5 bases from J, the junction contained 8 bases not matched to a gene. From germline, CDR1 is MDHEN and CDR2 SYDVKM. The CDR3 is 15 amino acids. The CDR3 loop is CASSFSGTPRETQYF. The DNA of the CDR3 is TGTGCCAGCAGTTTTAGCGGGACCCCCCGGGAGACCCAGTACTTC.

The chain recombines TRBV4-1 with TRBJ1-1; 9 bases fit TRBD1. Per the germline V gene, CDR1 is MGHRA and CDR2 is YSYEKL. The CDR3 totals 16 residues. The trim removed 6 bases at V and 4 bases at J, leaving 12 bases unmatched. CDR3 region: CASRPYDRGEGTEAFF. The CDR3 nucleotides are TGCGCCAGCAGACCTTACGACAGGGGGGAGGGCACTGAAGCTTTCTTT.

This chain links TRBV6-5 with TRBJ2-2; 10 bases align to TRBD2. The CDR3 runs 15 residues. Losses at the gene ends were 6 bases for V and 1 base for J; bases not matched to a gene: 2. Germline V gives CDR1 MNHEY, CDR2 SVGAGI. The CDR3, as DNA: TGTGCCAGCAGCTGGACTAGCGGGAACACCGGGGAGCTGTTTTTT. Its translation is CASSWTSGNTGELFF.

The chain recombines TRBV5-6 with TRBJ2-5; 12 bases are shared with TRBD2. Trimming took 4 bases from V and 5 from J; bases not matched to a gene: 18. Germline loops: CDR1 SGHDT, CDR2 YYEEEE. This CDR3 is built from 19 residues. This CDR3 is CASSPTSGRGLGRKETQYF. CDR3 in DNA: TGTGCCAGCAGCCCGACTAGCGGGAGAGGGCTAGGTAGAAAGGAGACCCAGTACTTC.

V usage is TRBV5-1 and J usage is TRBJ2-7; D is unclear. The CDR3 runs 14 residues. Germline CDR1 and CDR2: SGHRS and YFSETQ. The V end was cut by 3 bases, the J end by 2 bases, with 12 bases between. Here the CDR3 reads CASSSGLIAYEQYF. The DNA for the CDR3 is TGCGCCAGCAGCTCTGGGCTCATCGCCTACGAGCAGTACTTC.

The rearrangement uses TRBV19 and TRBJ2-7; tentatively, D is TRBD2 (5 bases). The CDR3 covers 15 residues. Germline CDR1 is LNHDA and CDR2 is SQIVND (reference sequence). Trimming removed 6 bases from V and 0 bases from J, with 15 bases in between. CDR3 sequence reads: CASRPAGASSYEQYF. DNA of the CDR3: TGTGCCAGTAGACCCGCGGGTGCGAGCTCCTACGAGCAGTACTTC. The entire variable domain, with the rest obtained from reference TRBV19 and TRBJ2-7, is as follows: DGGITQSPKYLFRKEGQNVTLSCEQNLNHDAMYWYRQDPGQGLRLIYYSQIVNDFQKGDIAEGYSVSREKKESFPLTVTSAQKNPTAFYLCASRPAGASSYEQYFGPGTRLTVT.